This T cell receptor beta chain was found in a study of CXCR3-negative and CXCR3-positive naive CD8 T cells. Broader study findings: Similar levels of surface CD5 were seen between naive subsets; TCR strength was inferred from TRB CDR3 properties. Naive cells that were CXCR3-negative or CXCR3-positive used TRBV-TRBJ genes alike, while memory cells diverged. Relative to CXCR3-negative naive cells, CXCR3-positive naive cells had more hydrophobic TRB CDR3s.

Notes on this clonotype: Antigen specificity is unknown.

CDR3 size: 16 residues. Germline V gene lookup returns CDR1 MNHEY and CDR2 SMNVEV (reference sequence). The TRB cDNA libraries were prepared by 5' RACE with UMI labels. TCRdb reprocessed the 5' RACE reads, with one entry per CDR3 protein and no DNA. This repertoire includes over 100,000 distinct CDR3 sequences. The sequenced sample was naive CXCR3- CD8+ T cells from blood. Subset meaning: CD45RO-CCR7+CD27+CD95- naive CD8+ T cells lacking CXCR3 (TNR3-). The chain recombines TRBV27 with TRBJ2-7; TCRdb names TRBD1, which stays unverified in the absence of DNA. This receptor was identified in a human donor in good health. Some clones in this sample may be carry-over from other donors' samples. CDR3 region: CASSLSQGSSFYEQYF.